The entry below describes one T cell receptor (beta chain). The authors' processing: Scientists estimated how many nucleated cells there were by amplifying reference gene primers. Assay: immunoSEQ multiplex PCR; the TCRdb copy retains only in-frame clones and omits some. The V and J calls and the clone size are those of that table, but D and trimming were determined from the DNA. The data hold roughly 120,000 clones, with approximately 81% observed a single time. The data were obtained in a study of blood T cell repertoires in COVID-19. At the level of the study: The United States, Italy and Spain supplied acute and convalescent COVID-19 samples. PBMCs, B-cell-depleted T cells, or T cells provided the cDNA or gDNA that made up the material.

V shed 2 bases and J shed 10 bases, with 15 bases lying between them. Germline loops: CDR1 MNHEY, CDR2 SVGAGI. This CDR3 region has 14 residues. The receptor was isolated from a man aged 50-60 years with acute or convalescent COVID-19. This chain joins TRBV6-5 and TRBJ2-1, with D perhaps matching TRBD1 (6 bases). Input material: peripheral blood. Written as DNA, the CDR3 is TGTGCCAGCAGTTACAGTGGGACAAGGGGCGAGCAGTTCTTC. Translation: CASSYSGTRGEQFF.